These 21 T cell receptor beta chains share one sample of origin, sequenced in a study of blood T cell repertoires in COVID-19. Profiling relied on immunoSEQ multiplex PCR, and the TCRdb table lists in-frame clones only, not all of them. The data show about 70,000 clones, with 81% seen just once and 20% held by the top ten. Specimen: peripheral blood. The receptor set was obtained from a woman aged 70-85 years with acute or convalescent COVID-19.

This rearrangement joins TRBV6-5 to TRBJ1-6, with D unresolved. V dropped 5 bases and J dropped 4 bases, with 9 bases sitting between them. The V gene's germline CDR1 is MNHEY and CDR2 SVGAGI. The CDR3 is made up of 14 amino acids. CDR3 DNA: TGTGCCAGCAGTCCCGGACTGTATAATTCACCCCTCCACTTT. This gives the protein CASSPGLYNSPLHF.

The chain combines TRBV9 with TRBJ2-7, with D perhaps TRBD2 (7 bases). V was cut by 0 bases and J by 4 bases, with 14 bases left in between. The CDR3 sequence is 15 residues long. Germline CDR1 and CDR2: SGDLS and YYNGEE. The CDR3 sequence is CASSVEGGGGYEQYF. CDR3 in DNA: TGTGCCAGCAGCGTAGAGGGAGGGGGAGGATACGAGCAGTACTTC.

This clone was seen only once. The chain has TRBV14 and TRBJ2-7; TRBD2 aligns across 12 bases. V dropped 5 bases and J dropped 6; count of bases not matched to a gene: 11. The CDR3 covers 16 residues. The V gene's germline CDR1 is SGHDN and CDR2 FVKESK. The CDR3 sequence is CASSALAGGTPREQYF. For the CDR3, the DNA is TGTGCCAGCAGCGCCCTAGCGGGAGGGACGCCCCGCGAGCAGTACTTC.

The CDR3 sequence is CASSLSGGSYGYTF. The CDR3 DNA reads TGTGCCAGCTCACTATCAGGGGGGTCCTATGGCTACACCTTC. The chain has TRBV18 and TRBJ1-2, with 7 bases lining up with TRBD1. This CDR3 has 14 amino acids. The germline V gene encodes CDR1 KGHSH and CDR2 LQKENI. Trimming took 4 bases from V and 4 from J; bases not matched to a gene: 6.

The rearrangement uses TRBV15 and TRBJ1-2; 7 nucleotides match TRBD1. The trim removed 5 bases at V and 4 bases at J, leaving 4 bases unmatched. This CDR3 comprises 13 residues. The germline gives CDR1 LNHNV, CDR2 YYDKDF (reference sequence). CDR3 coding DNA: TGTGCCACCAGCGCAGGGGGAGGCTATGGCTACACCTTC. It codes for CATSAGGGYGYTF. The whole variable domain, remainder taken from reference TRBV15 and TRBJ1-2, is DAMVIQNPRYQVTQFGKPVTLSCSQTLNHNVMYWYQQKSSQAPKLLFHYYDKDFNNEADTPDNFQSRRPNTSFCFLDIRSPGLGDTAMYLCATSAGGGYGYTFGSGTRLTVV.

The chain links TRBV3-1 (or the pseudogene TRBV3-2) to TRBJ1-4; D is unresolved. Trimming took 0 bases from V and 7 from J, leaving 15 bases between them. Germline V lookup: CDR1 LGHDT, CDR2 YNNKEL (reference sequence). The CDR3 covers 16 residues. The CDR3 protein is CASSQEKYWAGEKLFF. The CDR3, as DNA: TGTGCCAGCAGCCAAGAAAAGTATTGGGCAGGTGAAAAACTGTTTTTT.

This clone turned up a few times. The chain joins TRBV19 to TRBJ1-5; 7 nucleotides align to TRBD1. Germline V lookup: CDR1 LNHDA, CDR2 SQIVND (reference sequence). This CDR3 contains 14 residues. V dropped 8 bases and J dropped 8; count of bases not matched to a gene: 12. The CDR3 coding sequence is TGTGCCAGTGTTCAACAGGGGCTGGGAGAGCCCCAGCATTTT. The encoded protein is CASVQQGLGEPQHF. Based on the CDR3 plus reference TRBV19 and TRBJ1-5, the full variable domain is DGGITQSPKYLFRKEGQNVTLSCEQNLNHDAMYWYRQDPGQGLRLIYYSQIVNDFQKGDIAEGYSVSREKKESFPLTVTSAQKNPTAFYLCASVQQGLGEPQHFGDGTRLSIL.

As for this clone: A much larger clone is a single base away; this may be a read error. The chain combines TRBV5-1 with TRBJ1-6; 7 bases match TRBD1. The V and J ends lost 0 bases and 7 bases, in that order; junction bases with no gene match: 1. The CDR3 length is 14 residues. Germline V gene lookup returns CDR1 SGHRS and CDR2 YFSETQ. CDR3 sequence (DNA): TGCGCCAGCAGCTTGGAACAGGGGAATTCACCCCTCCACTTT. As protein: CASSLEQGNSPLHF.

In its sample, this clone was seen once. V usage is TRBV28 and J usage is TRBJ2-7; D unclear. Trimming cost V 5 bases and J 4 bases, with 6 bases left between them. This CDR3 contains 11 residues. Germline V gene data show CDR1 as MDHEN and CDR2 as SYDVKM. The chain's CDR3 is CASSARYEQYF. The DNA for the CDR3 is TGTGCCAGCAGTGCCAGGTACGAGCAGTACTTC.

CDR3 sequence: CASSEAIGGSGLMHQPQHF. DNA of the CDR3: TGTGCCAGCAGTGAAGCTATTGGGGGAAGCGGGCTTATGCATCAGCCCCAGCATTTT. The chain links TRBV6-1 to TRBJ1-5; tentative D call: TRBD1 (5 bases). V was trimmed by 0 bases and J by 5 bases, leaving 23 bases between them. Germline CDR1 reads MNHNS; CDR2 reads SASEGT. CDR3 length equals 19 residues.

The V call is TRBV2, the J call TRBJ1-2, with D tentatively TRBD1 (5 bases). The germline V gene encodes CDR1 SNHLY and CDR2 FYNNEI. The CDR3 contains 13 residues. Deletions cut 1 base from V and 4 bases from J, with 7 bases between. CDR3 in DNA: TGTGCCAGCAGTGAAGGGGGCGGCTATGGCTACACCTTC. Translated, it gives CASSEGGGYGYTF.

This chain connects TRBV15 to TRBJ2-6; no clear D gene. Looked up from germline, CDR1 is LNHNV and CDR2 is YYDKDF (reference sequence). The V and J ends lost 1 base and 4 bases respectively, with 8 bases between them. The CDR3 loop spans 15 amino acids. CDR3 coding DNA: TGTGCCACCAGCAGAGTGGAGTTGGGGGCCAACGTCCTGACTTTC. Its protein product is CATSRVELGANVLTF.

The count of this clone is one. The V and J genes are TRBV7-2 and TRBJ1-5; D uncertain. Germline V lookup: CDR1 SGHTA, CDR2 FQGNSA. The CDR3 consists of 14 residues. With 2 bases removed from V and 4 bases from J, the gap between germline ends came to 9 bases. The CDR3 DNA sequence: TGTGCCAGCAGCTTAAACGCGTTAAATCAGCCCCAGCATTTT. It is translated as CASSLNALNQPQHF.

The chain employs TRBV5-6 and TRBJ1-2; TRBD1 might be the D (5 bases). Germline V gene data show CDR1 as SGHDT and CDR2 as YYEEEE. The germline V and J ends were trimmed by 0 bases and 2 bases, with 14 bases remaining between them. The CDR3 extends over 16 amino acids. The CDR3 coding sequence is TGTGCCAGCAGCTTGGACCCCAGGGTCTCGAACTATGGCTACACCTTC. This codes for CASSLDPRVSNYGYTF. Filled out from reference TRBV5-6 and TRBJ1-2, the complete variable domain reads DAGVTQSPTHLIKTRGQQVTLRCSPKSGHDTVSWYQQALGQGPQFIFQYYEEEERQRGNFPDRFSGHQFPNYSSELNVNALLLGDSALYLCASSLDPRVSNYGYTFGSGTRLTVV.

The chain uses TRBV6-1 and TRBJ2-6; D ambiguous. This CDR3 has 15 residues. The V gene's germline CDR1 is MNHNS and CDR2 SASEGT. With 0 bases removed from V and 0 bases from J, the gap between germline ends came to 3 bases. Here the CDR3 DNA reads TGTGCCAGCAGTGAAGCCAACTCTGGGGCCAACGTCCTGACTTTC. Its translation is CASSEANSGANVLTF.

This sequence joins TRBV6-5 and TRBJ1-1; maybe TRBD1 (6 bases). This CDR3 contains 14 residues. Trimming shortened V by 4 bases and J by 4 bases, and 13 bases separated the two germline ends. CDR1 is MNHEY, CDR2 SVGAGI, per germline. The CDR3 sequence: CASSSQGRITEAFF. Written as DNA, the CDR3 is TGTGCCAGCAGTTCACAGGGCCGTATCACTGAAGCTTTCTTT.

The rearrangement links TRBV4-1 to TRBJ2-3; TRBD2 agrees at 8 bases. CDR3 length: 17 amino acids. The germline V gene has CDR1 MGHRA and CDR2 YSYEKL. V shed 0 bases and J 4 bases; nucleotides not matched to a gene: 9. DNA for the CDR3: TGCGCCAGCAGCCAAGATGGCGTCGGGAGGGGCGCAGATACGCAGTATTTT. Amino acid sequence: CASSQDGVGRGADTQYF.

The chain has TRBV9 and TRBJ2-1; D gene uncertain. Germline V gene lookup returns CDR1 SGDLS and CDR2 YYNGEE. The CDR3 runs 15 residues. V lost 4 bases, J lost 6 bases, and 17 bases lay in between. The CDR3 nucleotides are TGTGCCAGCAGCCTTACCCACACTAACCCCAATGAGCAGTTCTTC. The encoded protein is CASSLTHTNPNEQFF. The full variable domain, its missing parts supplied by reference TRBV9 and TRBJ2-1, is DSGVTQTPKHLITATGQRVTLRCSPRSGDLSVYWYQQSLDQGLQFLIQYYNGEERAKGNILERFSAQQFPDLHSELNLSSLELGDSALYFCASSLTHTNPNEQFFGPGTRLTVL.

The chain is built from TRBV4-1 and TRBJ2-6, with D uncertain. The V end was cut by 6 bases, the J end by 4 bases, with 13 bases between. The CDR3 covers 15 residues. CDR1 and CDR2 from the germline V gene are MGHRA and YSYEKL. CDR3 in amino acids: CASRAVASGANVLTF. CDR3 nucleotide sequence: TGCGCCAGCAGGGCGGTGGCGAGCGGGGCCAACGTCCTGACTTTC.

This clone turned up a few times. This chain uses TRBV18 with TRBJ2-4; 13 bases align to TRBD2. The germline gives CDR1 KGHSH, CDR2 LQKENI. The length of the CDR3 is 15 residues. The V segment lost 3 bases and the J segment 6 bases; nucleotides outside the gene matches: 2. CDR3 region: CASSPTSGRRNIQYF. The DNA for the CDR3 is TGTGCCAGCTCACCGACTAGCGGGAGGAGAAACATTCAGTACTTC.

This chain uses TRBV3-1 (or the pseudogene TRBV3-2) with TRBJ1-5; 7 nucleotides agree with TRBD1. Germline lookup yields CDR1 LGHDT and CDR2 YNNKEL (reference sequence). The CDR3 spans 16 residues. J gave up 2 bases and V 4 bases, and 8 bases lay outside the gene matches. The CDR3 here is CASSLAGQTGNQPQHF. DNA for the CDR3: TGTGCCAGCAGCCTCGCGGGACAGACCGGCAATCAGCCCCAGCATTTT.